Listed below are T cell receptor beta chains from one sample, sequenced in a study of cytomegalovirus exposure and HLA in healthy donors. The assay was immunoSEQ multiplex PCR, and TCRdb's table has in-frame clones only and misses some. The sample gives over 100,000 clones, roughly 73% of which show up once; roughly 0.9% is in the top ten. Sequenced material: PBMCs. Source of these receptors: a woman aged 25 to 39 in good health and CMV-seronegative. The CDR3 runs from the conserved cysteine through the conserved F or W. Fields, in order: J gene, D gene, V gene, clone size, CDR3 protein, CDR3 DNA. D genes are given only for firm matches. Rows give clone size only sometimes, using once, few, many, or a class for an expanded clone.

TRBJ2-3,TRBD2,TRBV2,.,CASSWTSGGIDTQYF,TGTGCCAGCAGCTGGACTAGCGGGGGGATAGATACGCAGTATTTT
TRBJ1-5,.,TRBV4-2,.,CASSQLTDNQPQHF,TGTGCCAGCAGCCAACTGACAGACAATCAGCCCCAGCATTTT
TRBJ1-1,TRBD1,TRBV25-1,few,CASSEGTGVMTEAFF,TGTGCCAGCAGTGAAGGGACAGGGGTCATGACTGAAGCTTTCTTT
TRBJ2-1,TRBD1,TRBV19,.,CASTPTGYVYNEQFF,TGTGCCAGTACCCCGACAGGGTATGTCTACAATGAGCAGTTCTTC
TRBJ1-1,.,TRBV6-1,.,CASSVSGDTEAFF,TGTGCCAGCAGTGTTTCGGGAGACACTGAAGCTTTCTTT
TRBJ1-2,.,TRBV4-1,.,CASSQERVGGDYGYTF,TGCGCCAGCAGCCAAGAAAGGGTCGGAGGGGACTATGGCTACACCTTC
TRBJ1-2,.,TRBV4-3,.,CASSQDWSGEDYGYTF,TGCGCCAGCAGCCAAGATTGGTCAGGGGAAGACTATGGCTACACCTTC
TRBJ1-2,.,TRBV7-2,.,CASSPTEGYGYTF,TGTGCCAGCAGCCCCACAGAAGGCTATGGCTACACCTTC
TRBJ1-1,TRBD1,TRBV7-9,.,CASSSRRQGEAFF,TGTGCCAGCAGCTCGCGACGACAGGGGGAAGCTTTCTTT
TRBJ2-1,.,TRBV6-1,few,CASTPLYNEQFF,TGTGCCAGCACTCCCCTCTACAATGAGCAGTTCTTC
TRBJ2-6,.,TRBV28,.,CASSWTTGANVLTF,TGTGCCAGCAGTTGGACTACTGGGGCCAACGTCCTGACTTTC
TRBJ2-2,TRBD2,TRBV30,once,CAWTAWTSGKVSGELFF,TGTGCCTGGACCGCGTGGACTAGCGGGAAAGTATCCGGGGAGCTGTTTTTT
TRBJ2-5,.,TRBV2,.,CAGGAGRRETQYF,TGTGCCGGGGGGGCAGGGCGTCGGGAGACCCAGTACTTC
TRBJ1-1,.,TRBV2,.,CASSDRREAFF,TGTGCCAGCAGTGATCGTAGAGAAGCTTTCTTT
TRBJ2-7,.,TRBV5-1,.,CASSLNPGYEQYF,TGCGCCAGCAGCTTGAACCCCGGCTACGAGCAGTACTTC
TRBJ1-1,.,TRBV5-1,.,CASSVQGEAFF,TGCGCCAGCAGCGTACAGGGTGAAGCTTTCTTT
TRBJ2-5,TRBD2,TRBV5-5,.,CASSLIELAAKETQYF,TGTGCCAGCAGCTTAATCGAACTAGCGGCAAAAGAGACCCAGTACTTC
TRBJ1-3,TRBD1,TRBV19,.,CASSGTGGNTIYF,TGTGCCAGTAGCGGGACAGGCGGAAACACCATATATTTT
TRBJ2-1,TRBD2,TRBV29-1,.,CSAERGSSYNEQFF,TGCAGCGCCGAGCGGGGGAGCTCCTACAATGAGCAGTTCTTC
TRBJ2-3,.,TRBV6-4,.,CASSDSREPGAGDTQYF,TGTGCCAGCAGTGACTCGAGAGAGCCGGGAGCAGGGGATACGCAGTATTTT